These 18 T cell receptor beta chains share one sample of origin, sequenced in a study of cytotoxic CD8 clonotypes in ibrutinib-treated CLL. Assay: immunoSEQ multiplex PCR; the TCRdb copy retains only in-frame clones and omits some. The sample holds about 76,000 clones, 86% seen once. Sequenced here: PBMCs, sampled before ibrutinib treatment. Every receptor here comes from a human donor with chronic lymphocytic leukemia.

This chain joins TRBV19 and TRBJ1-2; tentative D call: TRBD1 (6 bases). This CDR3 has 13 amino acids. Germline assignment: CDR1 LNHDA and CDR2 SQIVND (reference sequence). V was pared by 6 bases and J by 3 bases, with 11 bases between. Written as DNA, the CDR3 is TGTGCCAGTAGCGCGGACAGACACTATGGCTACACCTTC. Residues: CASSADRHYGYTF.

The rearrangement uses TRBV5-6 and TRBJ2-1; D is unclear. The CDR3 covers 14 residues. Germline V gene data show CDR1 as SGHDT and CDR2 as YYEEEE. Deletions cut 2 bases from V and 7 bases from J, with 13 bases between. The CDR3 coding sequence is TGTGCCAGCAGCTTCCGAGTGGGTCCAAATGAGCAGTTCTTC. Amino acids: CASSFRVGPNEQFF.

The CDR3 DNA reads as TGTGCCAGCAGCTTCGTAGCGGGAGGGGGCCAAGAGACCCAGTACTTC. Amino acids: CASSFVAGGGQETQYF. The V call is TRBV11-2, the J call TRBJ2-5, with 11 bases matching TRBD2. With V trimmed by 3 bases and J by 1 base, 4 bases remained unmatched. This CDR3 has 16 amino acids. Germline CDR1 reads SGHAT; CDR2 reads FQNNGV.

This rearrangement joins TRBV28 to TRBJ2-7, with D perhaps TRBD1 (6 bases). Germline V lookup: CDR1 MDHEN, CDR2 SYDVKM. The CDR3 is made up of 14 amino acids. Between the trimmed V and J ends, which lost 7 bases and 2 bases, there was a span of 15 bases. The CDR3 protein is CASTGDKWPYEQYF. The CDR3 DNA is TGTGCCAGCACCGGGGACAAGTGGCCCTACGAGCAGTACTTC.

V gene TRBV5-6 combines with J gene TRBJ2-7, with a weak D call TRBD1 (5 bases). The CDR3 has 13 residues. V lost 0 bases and J lost 6, with 10 bases in between. Germline CDR1 reads SGHDT; CDR2 reads YYEEEE. The chain's CDR3 is CASSLVAGFEQYF. The CDR3 DNA reads as TGTGCCAGCAGCTTGGTCGCAGGGTTCGAGCAGTACTTC.

This clone turned up a few times. The chain carries TRBV6-1 and TRBJ2-7; D is perhaps TRBD2 (7 bases). V was pared by 4 bases and J by 3 bases, with 19 bases between. Germline CDR1 is MNHNS and CDR2 is SASEGT. CDR3 length equals 16 residues. The CDR3, as DNA: TGTGCCAGCAGTGTCGACAGGACTAGATGGAACTACGAGCAGTACTTC. This sequence encodes CASSVDRTRWNYEQYF.

The chain joins TRBV12-5 to TRBJ2-7, with 9 bases matching TRBD1. This CDR3 is built from 15 residues. After removal of 3 bases from V and 0 bases from J, the junction contained 3 bases not matched to a gene. The germline CDR1 and CDR2 sequences are LGHNT and FRNRAP. The CDR3 loop is CASGFPTGGSYEQYF. The CDR3 DNA follows: TGTGCTAGTGGTTTCCCGACAGGGGGCTCCTACGAGCAGTACTTC.

The rearrangement uses TRBV6-6 and TRBJ2-7; TRBD2 might be the D (6 bases). The CDR3 is made up of 14 amino acids. Per the germline V gene, CDR1 is MNHNY and CDR2 is SVGAGI (reference sequence). V was pared by 6 bases and J by 6 bases, with 18 bases between. The CDR3 DNA reads TGTGCCAGCAGCCCCGGGGGAGCCCAGGTCGAGCAGTACTTC. Its translation: CASSPGGAQVEQYF.

The rearrangement joins TRBV7-3 to TRBJ2-1; 16 nucleotides match TRBD2. This CDR3 region has 14 residues. Germline-derived CDR1 and CDR2 are SGHTA and FQGTGA. J was trimmed by 10 bases and V by 4 bases; bases with no gene match: 1. Here the CDR3 DNA reads TGTGCCAGCAGCTCGGGACTAGCGGGAGGGGAGCAGTTCTTC. It yields the protein CASSSGLAGGEQFF.

The V and J genes are TRBV13 and TRBJ1-1, with a possible D match to TRBD1 (5 bases). Trimming cost V 4 bases and J 4 bases, with 7 bases left between them. The CDR3 consists of 12 residues. In germline, CDR1 is PRHDT, CDR2 FYEKMQ (reference sequence). CDR3 DNA sequence: TGTGCCAGCAGCTCCAGGGTCACTGAAGCTTTCTTT. It yields the protein CASSSRVTEAFF. Looking up the rest from reference TRBV13 and TRBJ1-1 gives the full variable domain: AAGVIQSPRHLIKEKRETATLKCYPIPRHDTVYWYQQGPGQDPQFLISFYEKMQSDKGSIPDRFSAQQFSDYHSELNMSSLELGDSALYFCASSSRVTEAFFGQGTRLTVV.

The chain combines TRBV7-3 with TRBJ2-3; 7 bases match TRBD1. Germline values: CDR1 SGHTA, CDR2 FQGTGA. V shed 5 bases and J 5 bases; nucleotides not matched to a gene: 13. CDR3 length: 16 residues. CDR3: CASSLRGTVLGDTQYF. CDR3 bases: TGTGCCAGCAGCCTTAGAGGGACAGTGCTTGGAGATACGCAGTATTTT.

The J gene is TRBJ2-3, the V gene TRBV20-1, with TRBD1 identical over 7 bases. The CDR3 has 11 amino acids. V trimming: 6 bases; J trimming: 5 bases; junction bases outside the gene matches: 2. CDR1 DFQATT and CDR2 SNEGSKA come from the germline V gene (reference sequence). CDR3 loop: CSAPGGDTQYF. The CDR3 region has the DNA TGCAGTGCCCCAGGGGGAGATACGCAGTATTTT.

The table lists this clone with many counts. The chain carries TRBV2 and TRBJ2-5; D perhaps matches TRBD1 (5 bases). Germline V gives CDR1 SNHLY, CDR2 FYNNEI. Between the trimmed V and J ends, which lost 4 bases and 5 bases, there was a span of 8 bases. The CDR3 loop spans 12 amino acids. The CDR3: CASSGRVETQYF. CDR3 sequence (DNA): TGTGCCAGCAGTGGCAGGGTTGAGACCCAGTACTTC.

The gene calls are TRBV7-9 and TRBJ2-7; 10 positions match TRBD2. The CDR3 totals 14 residues. Trimming cost V 5 bases and J 6 bases; bases outside gene matches: 7. Germline CDR1 and CDR2: SEHNR and FQNEAQ (reference sequence). The CDR3 sequence: CASSPAGGESEQYF. The CDR3 bases are TGTGCCAGCAGCCCAGCGGGAGGGGAGAGCGAGCAGTACTTC.

The chain links TRBV7-3 to TRBJ1-1; D is undetermined. CDR3 length equals 13 residues. V gave up 7 bases and J gave up 1 base, with 10 bases separating them. Germline V gene lookup returns CDR1 SGHTA and CDR2 FQGTGA. CDR3 DNA: TGTGCCAGCACCTGGGCCCCGAACACTGAAGCTTTCTTT. This encodes CASTWAPNTEAFF. Full variable domain (remainder filled in from reference TRBV7-3 and TRBJ1-1): GAGVSQTPSNKVTEKGKYVELRCDPISGHTALYWYRQSLGQGPEFLIYFQGTGAADDSGLPNDRFFAVRPEGSVSTLKIQRTERGDSAVYLCASTWAPNTEAFFGQGTRLTVV.

This chain joins TRBV14 and TRBJ2-7; tentative D call: TRBD2 (5 bases). V dropped 0 bases and J dropped 7 bases, with 10 bases sitting between them. The CDR3 length is 13 residues. Germline V gene data show CDR1 as SGHDN and CDR2 as FVKESK. Here the CDR3 reads CASSQELLAEQYF. As DNA, the CDR3 is TGTGCCAGCAGCCAAGAGCTCCTAGCTGAGCAGTACTTC.

J is TRBJ2-7 and V is TRBV7-6; no clear D. Trimming removed 2 bases from V and 6 bases from J, with 5 bases in between. The CDR3 sequence is 11 residues long. Per germline, CDR1 SGHVS and CDR2 FNYEAQ. The CDR3 is CASSLSAEQYF. The CDR3 DNA reads as TGTGCCAGCAGCTTAAGTGCCGAGCAGTACTTC.

This sequence joins TRBV5-6 and TRBJ1-2; 10 bases map to TRBD1. The CDR3 is 14 amino acids. The V and J ends lost 4 bases and 13 bases, in that order; junction bases with no gene match: 13. Germline V gives CDR1 SGHDT, CDR2 YYEEEE. CDR3 protein: CASSKITGTGVGTF. CDR3 nucleotide sequence: TGTGCCAGCAGCAAGATTACCGGGACAGGGGTTGGCACCTTC.